The clone carrying this TCR beta chain was detected only a few times. Its specificity is not known. The CDR3 consists of 14 residues. Germline CDR1 and CDR2: SNHLY and FYNNEI. The V end lost 4 bases, the J end lost 4 bases, and 14 bases lay between the germline ends. This entry comes from a study of beta chain features in type 1 diabetes. Study at large: Patients were similar to healthy donors in age and gender (as well as in cell yields). Study-wide results and limits: The question left open here concerned HLA type influencing TCRB rearrangement. People with Type 1 diabetes carried modestly yet significantly shorter TCRB CDR3s in all four CD4+ subsets. Comparison showed that naive, central memory and Treg TCRB repertoires appeared more similar among patients than among healthy donors.

What was sequenced were expressed TCRB transcripts, since all of the isolated RNA had been reverse transcribed. Repertoires were generated with immunoSEQ multiplex PCR, while TCRdb's copy carries only in-frame clones and drops some. The sample holds about 360,000 clones, over 10% seen once. This clonotype was sampled from a man between 18 and 35 years old in good health. The source material was naive CD4+ T cells from blood. The rearrangement links TRBV2 to TRBJ2-7; tentatively, D is TRBD1 (5 bases). CDR3 region: CASSVWGQGYEQYF. DNA for the CDR3: TGTGCCAGCAGTGTGTGGGGCCAGGGTTACGAGCAGTACTTC.